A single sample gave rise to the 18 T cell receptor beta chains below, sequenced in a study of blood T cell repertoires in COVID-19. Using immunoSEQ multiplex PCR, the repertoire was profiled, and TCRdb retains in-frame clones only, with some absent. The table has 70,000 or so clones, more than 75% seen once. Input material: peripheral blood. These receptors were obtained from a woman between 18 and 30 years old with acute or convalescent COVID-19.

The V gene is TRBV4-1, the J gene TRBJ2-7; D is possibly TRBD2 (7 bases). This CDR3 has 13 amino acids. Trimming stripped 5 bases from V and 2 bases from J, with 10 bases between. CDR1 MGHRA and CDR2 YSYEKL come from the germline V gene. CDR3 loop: CASSEGGAYEQYF. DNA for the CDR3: TGCGCCAGCAGCGAGGGGGGGGCCTACGAGCAGTACTTC.

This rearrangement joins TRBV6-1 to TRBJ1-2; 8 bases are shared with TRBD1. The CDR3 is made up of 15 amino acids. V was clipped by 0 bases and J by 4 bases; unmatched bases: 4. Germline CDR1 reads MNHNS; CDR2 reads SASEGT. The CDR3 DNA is TGTGCCAGCAGTGAAGCGGGACAGGCGATCTATGGCTACACCTTC. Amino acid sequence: CASSEAGQAIYGYTF.

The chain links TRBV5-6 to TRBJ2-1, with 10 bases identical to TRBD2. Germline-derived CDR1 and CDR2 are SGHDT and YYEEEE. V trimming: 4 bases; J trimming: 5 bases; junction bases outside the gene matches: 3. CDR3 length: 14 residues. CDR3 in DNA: TGTGCCAGCAGCCCAGGACTAGCGGACAATGAGCAGTTCTTC. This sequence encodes CASSPGLADNEQFF.

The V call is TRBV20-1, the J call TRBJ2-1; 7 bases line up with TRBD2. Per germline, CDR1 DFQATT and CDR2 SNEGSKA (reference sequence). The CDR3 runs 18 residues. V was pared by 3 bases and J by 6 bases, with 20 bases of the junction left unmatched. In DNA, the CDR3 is TGCAGTGCTAGTCGCCAGGTGGCGGGAGCGGTCGGCGGCAATGAGCAGTTCTTC. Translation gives CSASRQVAGAVGGNEQFF.

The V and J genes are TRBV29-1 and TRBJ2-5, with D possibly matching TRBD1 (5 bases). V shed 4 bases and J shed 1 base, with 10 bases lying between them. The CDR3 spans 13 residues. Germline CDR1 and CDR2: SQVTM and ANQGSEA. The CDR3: CSVAWGSQETQYF. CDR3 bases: TGCAGCGTTGCATGGGGCAGCCAAGAGACCCAGTACTTC.

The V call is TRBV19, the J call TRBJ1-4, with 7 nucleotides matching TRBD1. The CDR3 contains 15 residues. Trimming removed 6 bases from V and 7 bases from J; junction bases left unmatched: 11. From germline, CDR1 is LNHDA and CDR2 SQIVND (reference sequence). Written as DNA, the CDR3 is TGTGCCAGTAGGACGACAGGGCACTCCAGTGAAAAACTGTTTTTT. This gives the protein CASRTTGHSSEKLFF.

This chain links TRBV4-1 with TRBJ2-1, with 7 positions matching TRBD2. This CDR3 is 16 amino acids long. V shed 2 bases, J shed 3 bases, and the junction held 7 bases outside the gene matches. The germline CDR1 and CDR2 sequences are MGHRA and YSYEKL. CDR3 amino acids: CASSQRTRTYYNEQFF. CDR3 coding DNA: TGCGCCAGCAGCCAACGGACTAGGACCTACTACAATGAGCAGTTCTTC.

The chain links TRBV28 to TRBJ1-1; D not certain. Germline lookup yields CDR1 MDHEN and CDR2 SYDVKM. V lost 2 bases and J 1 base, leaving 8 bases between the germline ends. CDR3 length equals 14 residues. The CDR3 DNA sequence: TGTGCCAGCAGTTTAGAGGGTTGGAACACTGAAGCTTTCTTT. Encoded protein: CASSLEGWNTEAFF. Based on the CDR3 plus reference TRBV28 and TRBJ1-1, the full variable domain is DVKVTQSSRYLVKRTGEKVFLECVQDMDHENMFWYRQDPGLGLRLIYFSYDVKMKEKGDIPEGYSVSREKKERFSLILESASTNQTSMYLCASSLEGWNTEAFFGQGTRLTVV.

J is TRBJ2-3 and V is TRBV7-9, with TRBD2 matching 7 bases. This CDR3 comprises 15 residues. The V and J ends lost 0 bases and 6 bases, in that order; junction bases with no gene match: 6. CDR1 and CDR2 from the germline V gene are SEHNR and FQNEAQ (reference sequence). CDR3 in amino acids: CASSLAGGPRDTQYF. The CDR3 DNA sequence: TGTGCCAGCAGCTTAGCGGGAGGGCCTAGGGATACGCAGTATTTT.

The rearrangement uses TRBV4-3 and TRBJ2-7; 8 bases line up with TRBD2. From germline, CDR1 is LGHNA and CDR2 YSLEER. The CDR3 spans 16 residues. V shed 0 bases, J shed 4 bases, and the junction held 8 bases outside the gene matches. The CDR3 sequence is CASSQDASGSAYEQYF. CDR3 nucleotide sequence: TGCGCCAGCAGCCAAGATGCCAGCGGGAGTGCTTACGAGCAGTACTTC.

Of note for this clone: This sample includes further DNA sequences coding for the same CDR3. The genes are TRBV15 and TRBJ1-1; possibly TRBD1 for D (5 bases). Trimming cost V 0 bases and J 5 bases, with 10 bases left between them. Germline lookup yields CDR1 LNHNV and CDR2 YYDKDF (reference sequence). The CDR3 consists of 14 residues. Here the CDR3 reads CATSRDPGGTEAFF. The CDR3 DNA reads TGTGCCACCAGCAGAGATCCGGGGGGTACTGAAGCTTTCTTT. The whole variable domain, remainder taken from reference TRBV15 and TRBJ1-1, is DAMVIQNPRYQVTQFGKPVTLSCSQTLNHNVMYWYQQKSSQAPKLLFHYYDKDFNNEADTPDNFQSRRPNTSFCFLDIRSPGLGDTAMYLCATSRDPGGTEAFFGQGTRLTVV.

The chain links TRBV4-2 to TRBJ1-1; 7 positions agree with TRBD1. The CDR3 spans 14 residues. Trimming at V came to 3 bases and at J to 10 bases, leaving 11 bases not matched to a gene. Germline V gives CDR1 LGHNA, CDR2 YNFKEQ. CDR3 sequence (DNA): TGTGCCAGCAGCCACGATAATACAGGGGCACGAGCTTTCTTT. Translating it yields CASSHDNTGARAFF.

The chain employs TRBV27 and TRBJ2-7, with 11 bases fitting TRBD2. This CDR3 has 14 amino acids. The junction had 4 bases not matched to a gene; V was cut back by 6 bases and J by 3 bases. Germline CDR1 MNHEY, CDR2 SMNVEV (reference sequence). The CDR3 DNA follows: TGTGCCAGCAGCACAGGGACTAGCGGCTACGAGCAGTACTTC. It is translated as CASSTGTSGYEQYF.

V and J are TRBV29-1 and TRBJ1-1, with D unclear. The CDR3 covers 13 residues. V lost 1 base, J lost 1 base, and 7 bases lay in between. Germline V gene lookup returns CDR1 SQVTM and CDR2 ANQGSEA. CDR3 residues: CSVEVGGNTEAFF. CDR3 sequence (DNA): TGCAGCGTTGAAGTTGGCGGGAACACTGAAGCTTTCTTT.

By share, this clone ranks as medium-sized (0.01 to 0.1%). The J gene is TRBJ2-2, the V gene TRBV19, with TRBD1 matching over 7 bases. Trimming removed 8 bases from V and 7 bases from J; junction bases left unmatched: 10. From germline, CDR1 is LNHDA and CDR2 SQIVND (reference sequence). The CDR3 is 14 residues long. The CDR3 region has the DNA TGTGCCAGTTCTCCGGGACAGACCATCGGGGAGCTGTTTTTT. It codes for CASSPGQTIGELFF. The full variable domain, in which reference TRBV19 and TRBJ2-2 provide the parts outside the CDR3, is DGGITQSPKYLFRKEGQNVTLSCEQNLNHDAMYWYRQDPGQGLRLIYYSQIVNDFQKGDIAEGYSVSREKKESFPLTVTSAQKNPTAFYLCASSPGQTIGELFFGEGSRLTVL.

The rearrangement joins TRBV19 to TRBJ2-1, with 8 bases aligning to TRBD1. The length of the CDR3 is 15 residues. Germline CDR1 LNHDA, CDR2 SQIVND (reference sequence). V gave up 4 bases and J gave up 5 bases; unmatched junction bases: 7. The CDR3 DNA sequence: TGTGCCAGTAGTAGGACAGGGAGTTTCGACAATGAGCAGTTCTTC. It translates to CASSRTGSFDNEQFF.

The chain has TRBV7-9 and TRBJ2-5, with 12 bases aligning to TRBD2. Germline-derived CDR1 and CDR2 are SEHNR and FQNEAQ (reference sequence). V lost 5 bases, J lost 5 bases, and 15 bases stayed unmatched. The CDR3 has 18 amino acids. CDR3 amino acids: CASSAPGLAGLKEETQYF. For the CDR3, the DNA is TGTGCCAGCAGCGCCCCGGGACTAGCGGGCCTAAAGGAGGAGACCCAGTACTTC.

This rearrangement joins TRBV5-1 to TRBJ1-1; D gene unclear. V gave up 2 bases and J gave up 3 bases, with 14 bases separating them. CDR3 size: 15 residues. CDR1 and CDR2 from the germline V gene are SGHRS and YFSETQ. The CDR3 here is CASSFSPDRDTEAFF. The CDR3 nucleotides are TGCGCCAGCAGCTTCTCGCCCGACCGGGACACTGAAGCTTTCTTT.